There are many counts of the clone carrying this T cell receptor (beta chain). Its antigen is unidentified. TCRdb re-analysed the reads in MiXCR, keeping a single row per CDR3 protein. The table includes some 16,000 distinct CDR3 sequences, 22% detected once. Germline V gene sequence: CDR1 KGHSH, CDR2 LQKENI. This CDR3 has 16 residues. The ends lost 2 bases at V and 5 bases at J; junction bases unmatched: 10. This specimen belongs to a study of liver allograft versus peripheral blood T cells. Study summary: Comparisons were made between T cell receptor repertoires found in transplanted livers and those circulating in recipients' peripheral blood.

Study-wide points: Peripheral blood reportedly held T cell receptor repertoires that differed from those inside liver allografts.

This sequence joins TRBV18 and TRBJ2-7; 9 bases fit TRBD2. The sequence was obtained from a human patient who had a liver transplant. Part of the T cells may come from the graft donor. CDR3 protein: CASSPSLRGGINEQYF. CDR3 DNA: TGTGCCAGCTCACCATCCCTGCGGGGGGGCATCAACGAGCAGTACTTC.